Sequencing of this T cell receptor (beta chain) was carried out in a study of response to subunit inactivated influenza vaccine. TCRdb fed the RT-PCR reads into MiXCR, producing one record per CDR3 protein. The sample records some 550,000 distinct CDR3 sequences, approximately 24% being singletons. The sample holds a few counts of this clonotype. The CDR3 is made up of 14 amino acids. Germline CDR1 reads SGHAT; CDR2 reads FQNNGV. Deletions cut 5 bases from V and 0 bases from J, with 11 bases between. The same sample was also used in a study of T cells expressing NK-cell markers. That source notes: The authors generated TCR beta cDNA through 5'RACE template switching with UMIs. Sorted CD3+CD56-NKG2C+, CD3+CD56+NKG2C- and CD3+CD56+NKG2C+ T cells were the source of the TCR beta repertoires. Eight donors were sequenced, seven testing HCMV-seropositive and one testing seronegative.

The V gene is TRBV11-2, the J gene TRBJ2-7; unclear D gene. This receptor was obtained from a man aged 45-60 years who received an inactivated influenza vaccine. This sample comprised CD4+ T cells sorted from PBMCs, obtained 12 days after vaccination. CDR3 sequence (DNA): TGTGCCAGCAGCCCCTTCAGCAGCTCCTACGAGCAGTACTTC. Translating it yields CASSPFSSSYEQYF.